These 28 T cell receptor beta chains originate from one sample sequenced in a study of blood T cell repertoires in COVID-19. The repertoire was sequenced with immunoSEQ multiplex PCR; TCRdb's copy has only in-frame clones and lacks some. The sample lists about 260,000 clones; about 89% were seen once. The sequenced sample was peripheral blood. The receptors derive from a man aged 40-49 years who had recovered from COVID-19.

The chain carries TRBV12-5 and TRBJ2-1, with 10 nucleotides matching TRBD2. In germline, CDR1 is LGHNT, CDR2 FRNRAP. Trimming took 7 bases from V and 10 from J; bases not matched to a gene: 16. CDR3 length: 16 residues. The CDR3 sequence is CASAPIAGGGLWEQFF. CDR3 nucleotides: TGTGCTAGTGCCCCTATAGCGGGGGGCGGACTTTGGGAGCAGTTCTTC.

The V gene is TRBV9, the J gene TRBJ2-1, with 13 bases aligning to TRBD2. This CDR3 has 16 amino acids. Germline lookup yields CDR1 SGDLS and CDR2 YYNGEE. V lost 4 bases and J lost 7; bases outside the gene matches: 8. The CDR3 sequence is CASSSGLAGAENEQFF. CDR3 bases: TGTGCCAGCAGCTCCGGACTAGCGGGGGCGGAGAATGAGCAGTTCTTC.

The J gene is TRBJ1-1, the V gene TRBV6-6; maybe TRBD1 (6 bases). Per the germline V gene, CDR1 is MNHNY and CDR2 is SVGAGI (reference sequence). The CDR3 loop spans 12 amino acids. With 2 bases removed from V and 8 bases from J, the gap between germline ends came to 9 bases. The CDR3 DNA reads as TGTGCCAGCAGTTACCCCAGGGGAGAAGCTTTCTTT. This translates into CASSYPRGEAFF.

The chain carries TRBV3-1 (or the pseudogene TRBV3-2) and TRBJ2-1; 9 bases are a match to TRBD1. CDR3 size: 16 residues. Germline-derived CDR1 and CDR2 are LGHDT and YNNKEL (reference sequence). V was pared by 1 base and J by 2 bases, with 3 bases of the junction left unmatched. The CDR3 reads CASSQAGTGTYNEQFF. DNA for the CDR3: TGTGCCAGCAGCCAAGCCGGGACAGGGACCTACAATGAGCAGTTCTTC.

This clone has more than one count but fewer than ten. The J gene is TRBJ2-1, the V gene TRBV5-1, with TRBD2 matching 12 bases. Germline values: CDR1 SGHRS, CDR2 YFSETQ. The trim removed 0 bases at V and 10 bases at J, leaving 8 bases unmatched. CDR3 length: 16 amino acids. This CDR3 reads CASSLAGASGRGEQFF. CDR3 bases: TGCGCCAGCAGCTTGGCCGGGGCTAGCGGGAGGGGGGAGCAGTTCTTC.

The chain recombines TRBV9 with TRBJ2-7; 8 positions match TRBD2. This CDR3 spans 17 amino acids. The trim removed 4 bases at V and 1 base at J, leaving 13 bases unmatched. Germline V gene lookup returns CDR1 SGDLS and CDR2 YYNGEE. The CDR3 is CASSMGRGAFDSYEQYF. The CDR3 DNA is TGTGCCAGCAGCATGGGGCGGGGGGCTTTCGATTCCTACGAGCAGTACTTC.

This chain links TRBV5-1 with TRBJ2-5; D unclear. This CDR3 has 16 amino acids. Germline V gene sequence: CDR1 SGHRS, CDR2 YFSETQ. V gave up 0 bases and J gave up 4 bases, with 16 bases separating them. The CDR3 is CASSLGSSTALETQYF. The CDR3 coding sequence is TGCGCCAGCAGCTTGGGTTCTTCCACTGCGTTAGAGACCCAGTACTTC. Supplemented by reference TRBV5-1 and TRBJ2-5, the full variable domain reads KAGVTQTPRYLIKTRGQQVTLSCSPISGHRSVSWYQQTPGQGLQFLFEYFSETQRNKGNFPGRFSGRQFSNSRSEMNVSTLELGDSALYLCASSLGSSTALETQYFGPGTRLLVL.

The chain couples TRBV19 to TRBJ2-7; 9 nucleotides align to TRBD2. Germline V gene data show CDR1 as LNHDA and CDR2 as SQIVND (reference sequence). V trimming: 8 bases; J trimming: 3 bases; junction bases outside the gene matches: 11. CDR3 length: 15 amino acids. The CDR3 loop is CASGHAGGRNYEQYF. The CDR3, as DNA: TGTGCCAGTGGACATGCGGGAGGGAGGAACTACGAGCAGTACTTC.

V usage is TRBV11-2 and J usage is TRBJ2-3, with 7 bases fitting TRBD2. J gave up 3 bases and V 2 bases, and 5 bases lay outside the gene matches. The CDR3 loop spans 15 amino acids. CDR1 SGHAT and CDR2 FQNNGV come from the germline V gene. The CDR3 spells CASSLHGGYTDTQYF. CDR3 coding DNA: TGTGCCAGCAGCTTACACGGGGGGTATACAGATACGCAGTATTTT.

This clone was recorded once. The V gene is TRBV12-5, the J gene TRBJ2-3; D is undetermined. Trimming left V 1 base short and J 2 bases short, with 4 bases between. Germline CDR1 LGHNT, CDR2 FRNRAP. The CDR3 is 13 residues long. Written as DNA, the CDR3 is TGTGCTAGTGGTTTGGCCATCACAGATACGCAGTATTTT. Translated, it gives CASGLAITDTQYF.

This chain connects TRBV7-8 to TRBJ1-2, with D perhaps matching TRBD1 (5 bases). In germline, CDR1 is SGHVS, CDR2 FQNEAQ. The CDR3 covers 15 residues. V was shortened by 4 bases and J by 4 bases, with 16 bases between the two germline ends. CDR3 DNA sequence: TGTGCCAGCAGCTCAGACAGACCCCGAACCTATGGCTACACCTTC. Amino acid sequence: CASSSDRPRTYGYTF. The full variable domain, completed using reference TRBV7-8 and TRBJ1-2, is GAGVSQSPRYKVAKRGQDVALRCDPISGHVSLFWYQQALGQGPEFLTYFQNEAQLDKSGLPSDRFFAERPEGSVSTLKIQRTQQEDSAVYLCASSSDRPRTYGYTFGSGTRLTVV.

The J gene is TRBJ2-7, the V gene TRBV7-2; possible D gene TRBD1, 7 bases. V dropped 1 base and J dropped 3 bases, with 10 bases sitting between them. Germline CDR1 and CDR2: SGHTA and FQGNSA. The CDR3 has 14 amino acids. CDR3 loop: CASSLGQGGYEQYF. Here the CDR3 DNA reads TGTGCCAGCAGCTTAGGGCAGGGGGGCTACGAGCAGTACTTC.

The genes are TRBV13 and TRBJ2-1; D perhaps matches TRBD2 (7 bases). CDR3 length: 14 amino acids. Germline CDR1 and CDR2: PRHDT and FYEKMQ (reference sequence). Here the CDR3 reads CAPNVGGAGNEQFF. CDR3 nucleotides: TGTGCACCCAACGTGGGGGGGGCCGGCAATGAGCAGTTCTTC.

The chain combines TRBV9 with TRBJ2-3, with D possibly TRBD2 on 5 matching bases. The V gene lost 0 bases and the J gene lost 1 base, with 12 bases spanning the gap. The germline CDR1 and CDR2 sequences are SGDLS and YYNGEE. CDR3 length: 16 residues. The CDR3 loop is CASSVGGHSGTDTQYF. In DNA, the CDR3 is TGTGCCAGCAGCGTAGGAGGTCATAGCGGCACAGATACGCAGTATTTT.

The CDR3 here is CASSLGGGRTGELFF. The CDR3 coding sequence is TGTGCCAGCAGCTTAGGCGGGGGGAGAACCGGGGAGCTGTTTTTT. J is TRBJ2-2 and V is TRBV7-9; 8 nucleotides align to TRBD2. J was trimmed by 5 bases and V by 1 base; bases with no gene match: 3. This CDR3 spans 15 amino acids. Per the germline V gene, CDR1 is SEHNR and CDR2 is FQNEAQ (reference sequence).

This clone was found a few times. J is TRBJ2-1 and V is TRBV24-1; D uncertain. Trimming left V 0 bases short and J 0 bases short, with 14 bases between. This CDR3 has 18 residues. Looked up from germline, CDR1 is KGHDR and CDR2 is SFDVKD. The DNA of the CDR3 is TGTGCCACCAGTGATTTGCAGATACATTTAAGCTCCTACAATGAGCAGTTCTTC. Amino acids: CATSDLQIHLSSYNEQFF.

This clone has just one count. The J gene is TRBJ1-2, the V gene TRBV2, with D perhaps matching TRBD1 (5 bases). CDR3 length: 14 residues. Trimming cost V 6 bases and J 2 bases, with 13 bases left between them. CDR1 is SNHLY, CDR2 FYNNEI, per germline. CDR3 amino acids: CASRGGTGNYGYTF. In nucleotides, the CDR3 is TGTGCCAGCAGGGGAGGGACGGGGAACTATGGCTACACCTTC.

The chain couples TRBV3-1 (or the pseudogene TRBV3-2) to TRBJ1-2; the match to TRBD1 covers 8 bases. The V and J ends lost 2 bases and 8 bases, in that order; junction bases with no gene match: 7. This CDR3 region has 14 residues. Germline CDR1 and CDR2: LGHDT and YNNKEL (reference sequence). As DNA, the CDR3 is TGTGCCAGCAGCCAACAGGGGGCTATTGGAGGCTACACCTTC. Residues: CASSQQGAIGGYTF.

The V gene is TRBV10-3, the J gene TRBJ1-5, with D perhaps matching TRBD1 (6 bases). Germline-derived CDR1 and CDR2 are ENHRY and SYGVKD. V lost 10 bases to trimming and J lost 5 bases, with 15 bases between them. The CDR3 covers 13 residues. The CDR3 DNA follows: TGTGCCACCAGCGACAGGTGGGATCAGCCCCAGCATTTT. Translated: CATSDRWDQPQHF.

CDR3: CASSSGTRGSDTQYF. DNA of the CDR3: TGTGCCAGCAGCTCTGGGACTAGAGGGTCGGATACGCAGTATTTT. This chain joins TRBV7-6 and TRBJ2-3, with 8 nucleotides matching TRBD2. With V trimmed by 4 bases and J by 6 bases, 9 bases remained unmatched. The CDR3 extends over 15 amino acids. CDR1 and CDR2 (germline): SGHVS, FNYEAQ.

The chain is built from TRBV29-1 and TRBJ2-5; TRBD2 might be the D (5 bases). Trimming cost V 5 bases and J 1 base, with 17 bases left between them. Looked up from germline, CDR1 is SQVTM and CDR2 is ANQGSEA. The CDR3 has 15 residues. CDR3 DNA sequence: TGCAGCGTTCCGGGCGGGCTCCATCCCCAAGAGACCCAGTACTTC. Translating it yields CSVPGGLHPQETQYF.

In nucleotides, the CDR3 is TGTGCCAGCAGGTCTAGCGGCACAGATACGCAGTATTTT. Translation gives CASRSSGTDTQYF. The genes are TRBV6-5 and TRBJ2-3; D might be TRBD2 (6 bases). Trimming shortened V by 6 bases and J by 1 base, and 8 bases separated the two germline ends. Germline V gives CDR1 MNHEY, CDR2 SVGAGI. The length of the CDR3 is 13 residues.

This sequence joins TRBV7-6 and TRBJ2-1; 9 bases agree with TRBD2. With 1 base clipped from V and 8 bases from J, the junction kept 6 bases outside the gene matches. The CDR3 consists of 15 residues. Germline assignment: CDR1 SGHVS and CDR2 FNYEAQ. The CDR3: CASSLEGLAGHEQFF. CDR3 DNA: TGTGCCAGCAGCTTAGAGGGACTAGCTGGCCATGAGCAGTTCTTC.

This chain links TRBV4-3 with TRBJ2-3, with D possibly TRBD1 on 6 matching bases. Deletions cut 3 bases from V and 1 base from J, with 14 bases between. This CDR3 has 16 residues. The germline V gene has CDR1 LGHNA and CDR2 YSLEER. The CDR3 region is CASSQRQGFGTDTQYF. As DNA, the CDR3 is TGCGCCAGCAGCCAGCGGCAGGGGTTCGGCACAGATACGCAGTATTTT.

The rearrangement links TRBV11-2 to TRBJ2-4; 10 positions match TRBD2. CDR1 SGHAT and CDR2 FQNNGV come from the germline V gene. Trimming at V came to 10 bases and at J to 9 bases, leaving 12 bases not matched to a gene. CDR3 length equals 14 residues. Here the CDR3 reads CATTPGASGGIQYF. In nucleotides, the CDR3 is TGTGCCACAACCCCGGGGGCTAGCGGGGGCATTCAGTACTTC.

The CDR3 sequence is CASSKEKVAGDVGTGELFF. CDR3 in DNA: TGTGCCAGCAGCAAAGAGAAGGTAGCGGGAGACGTGGGCACCGGGGAGCTGTTTTTT. The chain recombines TRBV21-1 with TRBJ2-2; the table's D call TRBD2 went unverified against the DNA. TRBV21-1 is reported as a pseudogene. The CDR3 spans 19 residues.

The chain couples TRBV18 to TRBJ2-7; 9 bases match TRBD1. Germline loops: CDR1 KGHSH, CDR2 LQKENI. This CDR3 has 15 amino acids. J lost 6 bases, V lost 3 bases, and 9 bases had no gene match. For the CDR3, the DNA is TGTGCCAGCTCACCCCGGACAGGGGATAATCGCGAGCAGTACTTC. As protein: CASSPRTGDNREQYF. The whole variable domain, remainder taken from reference TRBV18 and TRBJ2-7, is NAGVMQNPRHLVRRRGQEARLRCSPMKGHSHVYWYRQLPEEGLKFMVYLQKENIIDESGMPKERFSAEFPKEGPSILRIQQVVRGDSAAYFCASSPRTGDNREQYFGPGTRLTVT.

The chain is built from TRBV7-3 and TRBJ2-5; TRBD2 is a possible D gene (5 bases). V shed 5 bases and J shed 1 base, with 14 bases lying between them. CDR1 is SGHTA and CDR2 is FQGTGA in the germline V gene. The CDR3 contains 15 residues. DNA for the CDR3: TGTGCCAGCAGCAACGAGACTAACCCCCAAGAGACCCAGTACTTC. Translated, it gives CASSNETNPQETQYF.